The 17 T cell receptor beta chains below all came from one sample that was sequenced in a study of blood T cell repertoires in COVID-19. The assay was immunoSEQ multiplex PCR, and TCRdb's table has in-frame clones only and misses some. The top ten clones hold approximately 8.7% of a sample with about 210,000 clones, roughly 77% of them seen once. The specimen was PBMCs or T cells enriched from blood (not recorded which). The receptors stem from a man aged 35 to 55 who had recovered from COVID-19.

The chain links TRBV5-1 to TRBJ1-2, with D possibly matching TRBD1 (6 bases). V dropped 0 bases and J dropped 8 bases, with 11 bases sitting between them. Germline CDR1 SGHRS, CDR2 YFSETQ. The CDR3 covers 13 residues. In DNA form, the CDR3 reads TGCGCCAGCAGCTTGGGGCAGGGGATAGGCTACACCTTC. Translation gives CASSLGQGIGYTF.

This clone was seen repeatedly, ten times or more. The CDR3 is CASRPGTSGRNEQFF. The DNA for the CDR3 is TGTGCCAGCAGACCCGGGACTAGCGGGAGGAATGAGCAGTTCTTC. The gene calls are TRBV6-6 and TRBJ2-1, with 15 bases matching TRBD2. J gave up 7 bases and V 6 bases, and 4 bases lay outside the gene matches. Germline CDR1 is MNHNY and CDR2 is SVGAGI (reference sequence). This CDR3 has 15 residues.

This chain joins TRBV7-9 and TRBJ2-1; D possibly corresponds to TRBD2 (5 bases). CDR3 length: 14 residues. CDR1 and CDR2 (germline): SEHNR, FQNEAQ (reference sequence). The V end lost 0 bases, the J end lost 7 bases, and 10 bases lay between the germline ends. CDR3 DNA sequence: TGTGCCAGCAGCTTAGCGGGCCCGGGGAATGAGCAGTTCTTC. Translating gives CASSLAGPGNEQFF. The whole variable domain, filled in from reference TRBV7-9 and TRBJ2-1, reads DTGVSQNPRHKITKRGQNVTFRCDPISEHNRLYWYRQTLGQGPEFLTYFQNEAQLEKSRLLSDRFSAERPKGSFSTLEIQRTEQGDSAMYLCASSLAGPGNEQFFGPGTRLTVL.

The V and J genes are TRBV6-5 and TRBJ2-6; D gene ambiguous. The CDR3 consists of 13 residues. Deletions cut 6 bases from V and 1 base from J, with 4 bases between. Germline V gene sequence: CDR1 MNHEY, CDR2 SVGAGI. As DNA, the CDR3 is TGTGCCAGCAGCCAGTCTGGGGCCAACGTCCTGACTTTC. Translated, it gives CASSQSGANVLTF.

This chain uses TRBV5-6 with TRBJ2-5; 10 bases agree with TRBD2. Per the germline V gene, CDR1 is SGHDT and CDR2 is YYEEEE. V was pared by 1 base and J by 5 bases, with 17 bases of the junction left unmatched. The CDR3 consists of 19 residues. This chain's CDR3 is CASSLNRAREREGRETQYF. In DNA form, the CDR3 reads TGTGCCAGCAGCTTGAACCGGGCGCGGGAGCGGGAGGGCCGTGAGACCCAGTACTTC.

The rearrangement uses TRBV19 and TRBJ1-2; weak D call: TRBD1 (5 bases). This CDR3 is 14 amino acids long. The V gene's germline CDR1 is LNHDA and CDR2 SQIVND (reference sequence). Trimming stripped 8 bases from V and 8 bases from J, with 21 bases between. CDR3 sequence reads: CASGLAGAGSGYTF. CDR3 nucleotide sequence: TGTGCCAGTGGGTTAGCTGGGGCGGGGAGCGGCTACACCTTC.

This clone was found a few times. The chain joins TRBV5-1 to TRBJ2-2; D unresolved. V dropped 0 bases and J dropped 1 base, with 4 bases sitting between them. Germline V gene data show CDR1 as SGHRS and CDR2 as YFSETQ. The CDR3 extends over 14 amino acids. Here the CDR3 reads CASSLAGNTGELFF. CDR3 in DNA: TGCGCCAGCAGCTTGGCAGGGAACACCGGGGAGCTGTTTTTT.

The rearrangement uses TRBV29-1 and TRBJ1-2; tentative D call: TRBD1 (6 bases). The germline CDR1 and CDR2 sequences are SQVTM and ANQGSEA. Trimming stripped 7 bases from V and 3 bases from J, with 9 bases between. The CDR3 covers 11 residues. CDR3 loop: CSADRHYGYTF. The CDR3 region has the DNA TGCAGCGCTGACAGGCACTATGGCTACACCTTC.

The gene calls are TRBV6-5 and TRBJ2-1, with 12 bases that match TRBD2. The CDR3 totals 15 residues. J lost 7 bases, V lost 5 bases, and 6 bases had no gene match. Germline V gives CDR1 MNHEY, CDR2 SVGAGI. CDR3 DNA sequence: TGTGCCAGCAGTCTAGCGGGAGGGCCGGGAAATGAGCAGTTCTTC. Translating gives CASSLAGGPGNEQFF.

This chain joins TRBV3-1 (or the pseudogene TRBV3-2) and TRBJ1-2; the match to TRBD1 covers 7 bases. Per germline, CDR1 LGHDT and CDR2 YNNKEL (reference sequence). This CDR3 spans 13 amino acids. V was clipped by 2 bases and J by 8 bases; unmatched bases: 5. In DNA, the CDR3 is TGTGCCAGCAGCCAAAAGACAGGGACCGGCTACACCTTC. This codes for CASSQKTGTGYTF.

The V gene is TRBV6-5, the J gene TRBJ1-3; TRBD1 is a possible D gene (6 bases). Germline assignment: CDR1 MNHEY and CDR2 SVGAGI. The CDR3 is made up of 13 amino acids. V lost 6 bases, J lost 4 bases, and 10 bases lay in between. The DNA for the CDR3 is TGTGCCAGCAGAACAGGGAGCGGAAACACCATATATTTT. This encodes CASRTGSGNTIYF.

The chain recombines TRBV10-1 with TRBJ1-1; the match to TRBD1 covers 10 bases. The trim removed 3 bases at V and 7 bases at J, leaving 8 bases unmatched. Looked up from germline, CDR1 is WNHNN and CDR2 is SYGVQD (reference sequence). The CDR3 spans 15 residues. As DNA, the CDR3 is TGCGCCAGCAGTGAATCTCGACAGGGGGCTGGTGAAGCTTTCTTT. Protein product: CASSESRQGAGEAFF.

This sequence joins TRBV19 and TRBJ1-1; 7 positions agree with TRBD1. The ends lost 6 bases at V and 1 base at J; junction bases unmatched: 5. The CDR3 contains 14 residues. CDR1 LNHDA and CDR2 SQIVND come from the germline V gene (reference sequence). The CDR3 spells CASRADRENTEAFF. The CDR3 nucleotides read TGTGCCAGTAGGGCTGACAGGGAGAACACTGAAGCTTTCTTT.

CDR3: CASRRAGGHEQYF. As DNA, the CDR3 is TGTGCCAGCAGGCGAGCGGGGGGCCACGAGCAGTACTTC. The J gene is TRBJ2-7, the V gene TRBV6-5; 9 bases line up with TRBD2. The trim removed 6 bases at V and 5 bases at J, leaving 5 bases unmatched. The CDR3 has 13 amino acids. Germline V gene data show CDR1 as MNHEY and CDR2 as SVGAGI.

The chain employs TRBV7-2 and TRBJ1-5; weak D call: TRBD1 (5 bases). The CDR3 runs to 17 residues. Germline loops: CDR1 SGHTA, CDR2 FQGNSA. Trimming removed 5 bases from V and 3 bases from J, with 20 bases in between. CDR3 DNA sequence: TGTGCCAGCAGCCTAGGGCCGTACAGGATTGACAATCAGCCCCAGCATTTT. As protein: CASSLGPYRIDNQPQHF.

The genes are TRBV12-3 or TRBV12-4 and TRBJ2-2; a weak D match, TRBD1 (6 bases). This CDR3 has 12 amino acids. V was shortened by 6 bases and J by 6 bases, with 8 bases between the two germline ends. In DNA, the CDR3 is TGTGCCAGCAGCTACAGGGCCGGGGAGCTGTTTTTT. Its translation: CASSYRAGELFF.

This chain links TRBV2 with TRBJ2-1, with 12 nucleotides matching TRBD2. After removal of 5 bases from V and 11 bases from J, the junction contained 7 bases not matched to a gene. Germline V lookup: CDR1 SNHLY, CDR2 FYNNEI. The CDR3 length is 14 residues. The CDR3, as DNA: TGTGCCAGCAGTCTCTCGACTAGCGGGAGTCAGCAGTTCTTC. Protein: CASSLSTSGSQQFF.